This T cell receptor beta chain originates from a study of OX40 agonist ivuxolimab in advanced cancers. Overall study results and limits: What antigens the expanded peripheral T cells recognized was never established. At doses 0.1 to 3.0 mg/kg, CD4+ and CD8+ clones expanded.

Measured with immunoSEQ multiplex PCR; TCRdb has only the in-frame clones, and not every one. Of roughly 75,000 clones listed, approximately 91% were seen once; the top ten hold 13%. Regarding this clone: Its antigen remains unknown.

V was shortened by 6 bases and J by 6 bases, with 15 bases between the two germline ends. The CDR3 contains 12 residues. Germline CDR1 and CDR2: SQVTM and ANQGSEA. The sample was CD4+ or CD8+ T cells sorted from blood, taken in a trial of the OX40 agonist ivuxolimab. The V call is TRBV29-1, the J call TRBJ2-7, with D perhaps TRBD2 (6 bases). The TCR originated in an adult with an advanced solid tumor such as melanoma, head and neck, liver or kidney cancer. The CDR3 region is CSVAGGGIEQYF. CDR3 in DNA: TGCAGCGTGGCCGGTGGAGGGATCGAGCAGTACTTC.